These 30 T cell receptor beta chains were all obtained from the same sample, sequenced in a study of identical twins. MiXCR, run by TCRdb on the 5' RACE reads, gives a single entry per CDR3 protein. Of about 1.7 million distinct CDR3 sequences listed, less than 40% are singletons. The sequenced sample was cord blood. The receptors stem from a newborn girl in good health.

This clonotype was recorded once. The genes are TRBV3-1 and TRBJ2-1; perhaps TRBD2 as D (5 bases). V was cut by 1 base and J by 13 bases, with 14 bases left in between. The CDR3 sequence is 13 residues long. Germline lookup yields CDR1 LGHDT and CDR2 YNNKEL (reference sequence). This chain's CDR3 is CASSQGQAVTQFF. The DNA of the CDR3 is TGTGCCAGCAGCCAAGGACAAGCGGTCACCCAGTTCTTC.

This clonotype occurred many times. The CDR3 region is CASSEFSVGGVKNIQYF. In DNA form, the CDR3 reads TGTGCCAGCAGTGAATTTTCGGTAGGGGGCGTGAAAAACATTCAGTACTTC. The chain has TRBV25-1 and TRBJ2-4; the match to TRBD1 covers 7 bases. Germline CDR1 reads MGHDK; CDR2 reads SYGVNS. V was clipped by 1 base and J by 4 bases; unmatched bases: 10. The CDR3 is made up of 17 amino acids.

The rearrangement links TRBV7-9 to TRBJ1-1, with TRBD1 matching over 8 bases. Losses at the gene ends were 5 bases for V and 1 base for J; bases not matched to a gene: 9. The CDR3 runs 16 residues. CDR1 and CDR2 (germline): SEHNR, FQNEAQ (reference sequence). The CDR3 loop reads CASSLPPGTGNTEAFF. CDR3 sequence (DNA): TGTGCCAGCAGCCTTCCCCCCGGGACAGGGAACACTGAAGCTTTCTTT.

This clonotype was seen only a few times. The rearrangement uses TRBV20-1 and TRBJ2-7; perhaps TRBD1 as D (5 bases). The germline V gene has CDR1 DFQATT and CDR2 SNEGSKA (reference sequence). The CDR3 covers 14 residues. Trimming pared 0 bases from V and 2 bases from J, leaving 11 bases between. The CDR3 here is CSARDFGQTYEQYF. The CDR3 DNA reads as TGCAGTGCTAGAGATTTCGGACAAACCTACGAGCAGTACTTC.

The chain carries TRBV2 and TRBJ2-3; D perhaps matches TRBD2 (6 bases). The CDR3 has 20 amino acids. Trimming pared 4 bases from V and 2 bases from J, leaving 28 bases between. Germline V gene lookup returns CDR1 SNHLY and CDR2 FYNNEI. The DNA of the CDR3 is TGTGCCAGCAGTGGCCCCAACGCCTTCACGGGGGATACTTCCACAGATACGCAGTATTTT. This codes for CASSGPNAFTGDTSTDTQYF.

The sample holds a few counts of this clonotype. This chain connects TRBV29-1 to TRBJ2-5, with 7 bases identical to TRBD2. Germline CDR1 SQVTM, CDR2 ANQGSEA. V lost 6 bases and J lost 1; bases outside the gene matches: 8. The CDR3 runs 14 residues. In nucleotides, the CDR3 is TGCAGCGTCCCCCTAGCGGCAGTCCAAGAGACCCAGTACTTC. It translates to CSVPLAAVQETQYF.

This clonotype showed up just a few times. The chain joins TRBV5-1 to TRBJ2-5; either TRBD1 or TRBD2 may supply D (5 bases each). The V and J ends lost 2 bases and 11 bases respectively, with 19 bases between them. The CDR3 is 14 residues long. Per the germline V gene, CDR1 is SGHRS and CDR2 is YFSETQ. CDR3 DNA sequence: TGCGCCAGCAGCTTCCACGGGACCCTCCCTGAGCAGTACTTC. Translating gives CASSFHGTLPEQYF.

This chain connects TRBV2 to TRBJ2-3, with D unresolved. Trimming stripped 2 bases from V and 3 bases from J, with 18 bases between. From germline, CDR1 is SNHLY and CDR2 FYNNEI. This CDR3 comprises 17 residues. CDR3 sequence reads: CASSEPWWGKWTDTQYF. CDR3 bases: TGTGCCAGCAGTGAACCCTGGTGGGGTAAGTGGACAGATACGCAGTATTTT.

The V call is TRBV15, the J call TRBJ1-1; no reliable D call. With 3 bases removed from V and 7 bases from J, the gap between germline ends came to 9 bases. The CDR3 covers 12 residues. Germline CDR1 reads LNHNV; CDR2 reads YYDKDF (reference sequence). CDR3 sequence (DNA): TGTGCCACCAGCAGGACGGAGGGTGAAGCTTTCTTT. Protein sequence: CATSRTEGEAFF.

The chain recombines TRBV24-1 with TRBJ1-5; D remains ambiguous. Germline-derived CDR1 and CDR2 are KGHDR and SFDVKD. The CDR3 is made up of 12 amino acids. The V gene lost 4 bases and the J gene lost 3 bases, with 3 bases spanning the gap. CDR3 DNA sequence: TGTGCCACCAGTGACAACAATCAGCCCCAGCATTTT. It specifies CATSDNNQPQHF.

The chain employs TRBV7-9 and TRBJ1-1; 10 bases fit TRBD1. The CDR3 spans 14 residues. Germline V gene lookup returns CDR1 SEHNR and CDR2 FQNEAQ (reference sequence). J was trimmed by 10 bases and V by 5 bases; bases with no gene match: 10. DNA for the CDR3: TGTGCCAGCAGCAGACAGGGGGCTCGCATCGGAGCTTTCTTT. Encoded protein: CASSRQGARIGAFF.

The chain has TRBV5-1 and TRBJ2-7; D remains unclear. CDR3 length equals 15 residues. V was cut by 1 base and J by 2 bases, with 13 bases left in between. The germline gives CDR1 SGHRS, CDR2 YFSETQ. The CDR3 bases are TGCGCCAGCAGCTTGAGGTTGGACCCTACCTACGAGCAGTACTTC. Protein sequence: CASSLRLDPTYEQYF.

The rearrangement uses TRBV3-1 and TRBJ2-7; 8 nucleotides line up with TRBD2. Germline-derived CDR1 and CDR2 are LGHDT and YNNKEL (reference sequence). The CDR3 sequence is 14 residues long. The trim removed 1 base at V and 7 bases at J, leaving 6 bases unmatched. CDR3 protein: CASSQAGGPNEQYF. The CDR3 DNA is TGTGCCAGCAGCCAAGCGGGGGGGCCCAATGAGCAGTACTTC.

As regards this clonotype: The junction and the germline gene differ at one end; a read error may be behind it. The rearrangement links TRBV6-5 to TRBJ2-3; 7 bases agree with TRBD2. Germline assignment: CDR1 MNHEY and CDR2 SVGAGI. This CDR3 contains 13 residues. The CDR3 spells CASVATSTDTQYF. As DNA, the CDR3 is TGTGCCAGCGTAGCGACTAGCACGGATACGCAGTATTTT.

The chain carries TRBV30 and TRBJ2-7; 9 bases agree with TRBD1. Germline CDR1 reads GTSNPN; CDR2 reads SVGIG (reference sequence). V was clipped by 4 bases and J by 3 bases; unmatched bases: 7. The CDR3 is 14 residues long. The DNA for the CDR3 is TGTGCCTGGACCGGGACAGGGATATTCTACGAGCAGTACTTC. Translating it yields CAWTGTGIFYEQYF. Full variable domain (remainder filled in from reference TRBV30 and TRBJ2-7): SQTIHQWPATLVQPVGSPLSLECTVEGTSNPNLYWYRQAAGRGLQLLFYSVGIGQISSEVPQNLSASRPQDRQFILSSKKLLLSDSGFYLCAWTGTGIFYEQYFGPGTRLTVT.

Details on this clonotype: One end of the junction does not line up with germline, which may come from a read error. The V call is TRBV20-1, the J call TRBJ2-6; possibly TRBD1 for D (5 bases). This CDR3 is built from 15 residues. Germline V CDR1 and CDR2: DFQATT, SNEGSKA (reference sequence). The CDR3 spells CSARDLHSGANALTF. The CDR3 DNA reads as TGCAGTGCTAGAGATCTGCACTCTGGGGCCAACGCCCTGACTTTC.

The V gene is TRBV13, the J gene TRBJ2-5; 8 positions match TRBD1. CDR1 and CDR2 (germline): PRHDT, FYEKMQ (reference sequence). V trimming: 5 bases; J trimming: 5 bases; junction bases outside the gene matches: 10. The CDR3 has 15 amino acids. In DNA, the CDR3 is TGTGCCAGCAGCGTCCAGGGGGCGCCGGAGGAGACCCAGTACTTC. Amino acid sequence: CASSVQGAPEETQYF. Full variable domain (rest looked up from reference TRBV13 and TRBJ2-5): AAGVIQSPRHLIKEKRETATLKCYPIPRHDTVYWYQQGPGQDPQFLISFYEKMQSDKGSIPDRFSAQQFSDYHSELNMSSLELGDSALYFCASSVQGAPEETQYFGPGTRLLVL.

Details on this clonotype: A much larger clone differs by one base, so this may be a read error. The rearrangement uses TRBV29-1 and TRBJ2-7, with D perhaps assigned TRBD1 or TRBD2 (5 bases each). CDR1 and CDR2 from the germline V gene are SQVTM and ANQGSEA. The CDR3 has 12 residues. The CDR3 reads CSVMGVSCEQYF. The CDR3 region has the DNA TGCAGCGTCATGGGGGTTTCCTGCGAGCAGTACTTC.

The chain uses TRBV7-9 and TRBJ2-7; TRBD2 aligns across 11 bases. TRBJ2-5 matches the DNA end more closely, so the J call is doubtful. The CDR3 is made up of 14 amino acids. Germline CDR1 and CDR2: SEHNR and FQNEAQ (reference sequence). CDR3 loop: CASALTSGGWTQYF. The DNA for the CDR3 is TGTGCCAGCGCCCTTACTAGCGGGGGTTGGACCCAGTACTTC.

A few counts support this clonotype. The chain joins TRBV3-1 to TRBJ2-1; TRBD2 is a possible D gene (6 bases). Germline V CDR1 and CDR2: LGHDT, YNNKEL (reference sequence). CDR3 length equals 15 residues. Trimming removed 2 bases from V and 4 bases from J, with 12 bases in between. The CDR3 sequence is CASSQSSGPYNEQFF. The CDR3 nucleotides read TGTGCCAGCAGCCAATCCAGCGGGCCTTACAATGAGCAGTTCTTC.

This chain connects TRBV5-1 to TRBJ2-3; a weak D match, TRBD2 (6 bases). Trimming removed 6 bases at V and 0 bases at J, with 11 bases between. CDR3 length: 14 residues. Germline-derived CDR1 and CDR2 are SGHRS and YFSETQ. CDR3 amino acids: CASMGRGSTDTQYF. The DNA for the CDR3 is TGCGCCAGCATGGGACGGGGGAGCACAGATACGCAGTATTTT.

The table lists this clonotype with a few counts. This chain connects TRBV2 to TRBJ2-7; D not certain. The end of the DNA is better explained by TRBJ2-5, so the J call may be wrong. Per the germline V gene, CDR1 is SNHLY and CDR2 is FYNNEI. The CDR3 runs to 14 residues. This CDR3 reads CASALEPRQETQYF. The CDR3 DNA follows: TGTGCCAGTGCCTTGGAGCCCCGCCAGGAGACCCAGTACTTC.

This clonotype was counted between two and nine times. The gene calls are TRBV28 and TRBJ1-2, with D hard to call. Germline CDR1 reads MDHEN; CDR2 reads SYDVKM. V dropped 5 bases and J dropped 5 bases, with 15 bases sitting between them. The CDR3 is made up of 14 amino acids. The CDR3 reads CASSVGPSLYGYTF. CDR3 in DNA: TGTGCCAGCAGTGTTGGACCTTCCCTTTATGGCTACACCTTC.

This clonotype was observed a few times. The CDR3 here is CASSRGRINYGYTF. In nucleotides, the CDR3 is TGTGCCAGCAGCCGGGGACGGATTAACTATGGCTACACCTTC. The J gene is TRBJ1-2, the V gene TRBV7-2; possible D gene TRBD1, 5 bases. CDR3 length: 14 residues. Deletions cut 5 bases from V and 1 base from J, with 11 bases between. The V gene's germline CDR1 is SGHTA and CDR2 FQGNSA.

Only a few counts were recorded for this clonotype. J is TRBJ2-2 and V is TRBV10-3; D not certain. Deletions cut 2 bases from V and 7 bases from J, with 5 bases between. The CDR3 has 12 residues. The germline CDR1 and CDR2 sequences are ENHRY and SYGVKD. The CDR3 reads CAISEGDGELFF. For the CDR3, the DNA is TGTGCCATCAGTGAGGGGGACGGGGAGCTGTTTTTT.

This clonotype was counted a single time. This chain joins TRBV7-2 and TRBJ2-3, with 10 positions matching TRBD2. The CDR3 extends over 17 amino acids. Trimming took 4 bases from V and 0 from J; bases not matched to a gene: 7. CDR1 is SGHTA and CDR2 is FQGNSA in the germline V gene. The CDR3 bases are TGTGCCAGCAGCTCCCCCAAGACTAGCGGGAGCACAGATACGCAGTATTTT. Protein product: CASSSPKTSGSTDTQYF. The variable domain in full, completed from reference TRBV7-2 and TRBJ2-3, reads GAGVSQSPSNKVTEKGKDVELRCDPISGHTALYWYRQSLGQGLEFLIYFQGNSAPDKSGLPSDRFSAERTGGSVSTLTIQRTQQEDSAVYLCASSSPKTSGSTDTQYFGPGTRLTVL.

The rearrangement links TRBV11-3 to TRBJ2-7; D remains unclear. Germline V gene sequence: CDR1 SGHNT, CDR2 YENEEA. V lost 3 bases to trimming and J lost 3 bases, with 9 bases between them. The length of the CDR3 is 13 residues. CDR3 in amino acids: CASSFESGYEQYF. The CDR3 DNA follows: TGTGCCAGCAGCTTTGAGTCGGGCTACGAGCAGTACTTC.

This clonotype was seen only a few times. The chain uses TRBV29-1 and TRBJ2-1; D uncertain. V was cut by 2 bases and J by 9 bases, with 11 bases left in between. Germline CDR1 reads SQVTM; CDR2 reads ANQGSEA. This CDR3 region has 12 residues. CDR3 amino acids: CSVESGVGEQFF. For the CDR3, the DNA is TGCAGCGTTGAATCTGGGGTCGGTGAGCAGTTCTTC.

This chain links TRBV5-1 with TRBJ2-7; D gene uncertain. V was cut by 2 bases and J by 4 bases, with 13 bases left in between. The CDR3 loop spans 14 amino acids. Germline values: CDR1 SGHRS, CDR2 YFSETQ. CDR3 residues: CASSLRYGDYEQYF. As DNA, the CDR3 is TGCGCCAGCAGCTTAAGGTATGGGGATTACGAGCAGTACTTC.

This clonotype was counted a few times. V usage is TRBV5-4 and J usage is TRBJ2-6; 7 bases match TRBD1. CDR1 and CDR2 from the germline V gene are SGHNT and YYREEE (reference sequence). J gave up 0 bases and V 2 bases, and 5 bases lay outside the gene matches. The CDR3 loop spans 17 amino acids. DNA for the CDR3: TGTGCCAGCAGCTTATGGACAGGTGACTCTGGGGCCAACGTCCTGACTTTC. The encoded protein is CASSLWTGDSGANVLTF. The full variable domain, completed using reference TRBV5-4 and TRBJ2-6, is ETGVTQSPTHLIKTRGQQVTLRCSSQSGHNTVSWYQQALGQGPQFIFQYYREEENGRGNFPPRFSGLQFPNYSSELNVNALELDDSALYLCASSLWTGDSGANVLTFGAGSRLTVL.